This T cell receptor (beta chain) was recovered during a study of blood T cell repertoires in COVID-19. Looking at the study overall: Researchers got acute and convalescent COVID-19 samples from the United States, Italy and Spain. PBMCs, B-cell-depleted T cells, or T cells were the source of the cDNA or gDNA that made up the material.

Germline V CDR1 and CDR2: MNHEY, SMNVEV (reference sequence). V was clipped by 0 bases and J by 7 bases; unmatched bases: 4. The CDR3 contains 16 residues. Recruited during active infection, patients (from Seattle) were subsequently followed longitudinally. In the source study's methods: Cell counts per sample came from amplifying reference gene primers. Measured with immunoSEQ multiplex PCR; TCRdb has only the in-frame clones, and not every one. The V and J calls and clone size are taken from that table; D and trimming were inferred from the DNA. The data hold about 370,000 clones, with roughly nine tenths observed a single time.

V gene TRBV27 combines with J gene TRBJ1-6; TRBD1 matches 9 bases. This sequence was found in a woman younger than 45 with COVID-19, enrolled during active disease. Sequenced: peripheral blood. The CDR3 here is CASSLSPGTGNSPLHF. The CDR3 DNA is TGTGCCAGCAGTTTATCGCCCGGGACAGGGAATTCACCCCTCCACTTT.